Shown below are 10 T cell receptor beta chains from a single sample sequenced in a study of PD-1 blockade in classical Hodgkin lymphoma. Sequenced by immunoSEQ multiplex PCR; TCRdb stores in-frame clones only, minus some. This sample has over 50,000 clones, with 86% found just once. The time point was: cycle 4 day 1 (C4D1), after less than 7 weeks of nivolumab. No patient escaped relapse after autologous stem cell transplantation, and brentuximab vedotin exposure varied. Sample: peripheral blood mononuclear cells (PBMCs), taken before the fourth cycle of nivolumab. The receptors stem from a human donor with classical Hodgkin lymphoma.

The chain carries TRBV28 and TRBJ2-4; 10 bases agree with TRBD1. Looked up from germline, CDR1 is MDHEN and CDR2 is SYDVKM. V shed 0 bases, J shed 3 bases, and the junction held 11 bases outside the gene matches. The CDR3 extends over 19 amino acids. This CDR3 reads CASSLWKLGQGSGKNIQYF. CDR3 nucleotides: TGTGCCAGCAGTTTATGGAAGTTGGGACAGGGGTCGGGCAAAAACATTCAGTACTTC.

In its sample, this clone was seen once. This chain links TRBV4-2 with TRBJ1-2; 10 nucleotides line up with TRBD1. The CDR3 has 17 residues. With 0 bases clipped from V and 2 bases from J, the junction kept 6 bases outside the gene matches. CDR1 LGHNA and CDR2 YNFKEQ come from the germline V gene. CDR3 in amino acids: CASSQETVTGGNYGYTF. The CDR3 DNA follows: TGTGCCAGCAGCCAAGAAACCGTGACAGGGGGCAACTATGGCTACACCTTC.

The chain joins TRBV4-1 to TRBJ2-5, with 9 bases identical to TRBD2. The CDR3 contains 14 residues. Per the germline V gene, CDR1 is MGHRA and CDR2 is YSYEKL. V gave up 4 bases and J gave up 3 bases; unmatched junction bases: 3. DNA of the CDR3: TGCGCCAGCAGCCTTAGCGGGAGCGAAGAGACCCAGTACTTC. It is translated as CASSLSGSEETQYF.

The V gene is TRBV29-1, the J gene TRBJ1-2; D gene unclear. Germline V lookup: CDR1 SQVTM, CDR2 ANQGSEA. The CDR3 totals 13 residues. The V end lost 3 bases, the J end lost 8 bases, and 16 bases lay between the germline ends. The CDR3 DNA reads TGCAGCGTTGATTATTTGAGGGATAACGGCTACACCTTC. It specifies CSVDYLRDNGYTF. The variable domain in full, with the rest retrieved from reference TRBV29-1 and TRBJ1-2, is SAVISQKPSRDICQRGTSLTIQCQVDSQVTMMFWYRQQPGQSLTLIATANQGSEATYESGFVIDKFPISRPNLTFSTLTVSNMSPEDSSIYLCSVDYLRDNGYTFGSGTRLTVV.

This CDR3 is CASSWGRGSYEQYF. The CDR3 DNA reads TGTGCCAGCAGTTGGGGGCGCGGCTCCTACGAGCAGTACTTC. The rearrangement links TRBV27 to TRBJ2-7; D is perhaps TRBD1 (6 bases). V lost 4 bases and J 0 bases, leaving 10 bases between the germline ends. The CDR3 covers 14 residues. CDR1 is MNHEY, CDR2 SMNVEV, per germline (reference sequence).

The rearrangement joins TRBV4-3 to TRBJ2-2; no definite D call. Trimming stripped 0 bases from V and 8 bases from J, with 16 bases between. Per germline, CDR1 LGHNA and CDR2 YSLEER. The CDR3 consists of 16 residues. CDR3: CASSQDPGHEGGELFF. The DNA of the CDR3 is TGCGCCAGCAGCCAAGACCCCGGGCACGAAGGGGGGGAGCTGTTTTTT.

The chain recombines TRBV5-1 with TRBJ2-7, with D tentatively TRBD1 (5 bases). The length of the CDR3 is 12 residues. The V gene's germline CDR1 is SGHRS and CDR2 YFSETQ. Trimming left V 4 bases short and J 5 bases short, with 10 bases between. In nucleotides, the CDR3 is TGCGCCAGCAGCGATTTAGGGGACGAGCAGTACTTC. It codes for CASSDLGDEQYF. The complete variable domain, with remaining parts taken from reference TRBV5-1 and TRBJ2-7, reads KAGVTQTPRYLIKTRGQQVTLSCSPISGHRSVSWYQQTPGQGLQFLFEYFSETQRNKGNFPGRFSGRQFSNSRSEMNVSTLELGDSALYLCASSDLGDEQYFGPGTRLTVT.

Comment on this clone: The limits of the CDR3 on the DNA are not certain, so only TCRdb's listed CDR3 is given. This sequence joins TRBV29-1 and TRBJ2-1. Per germline, CDR1 SQVTM and CDR2 ANQGSEA. The CDR3 numbers 14 amino acids, ends counted. The CDR3 sequence: CSVGPGRKNNEQFF.

V is TRBV28 and J is TRBJ2-2; D might be TRBD2 (5 bases). The V gene lost 2 bases and the J gene lost 5 bases, with 24 bases spanning the gap. The CDR3 loop spans 19 amino acids. Germline CDR1 MDHEN, CDR2 SYDVKM. The CDR3 is CASSLGSDWPLKRTGELFF. The DNA for the CDR3 is TGTGCCAGCAGTTTAGGATCGGACTGGCCCTTAAAGCGAACCGGGGAGCTGTTTTTT.

This chain links TRBV21-1 with TRBJ2-5. TRBV21-1 is tagged as a pseudogene. CDR3 size: 17 residues. This chain's CDR3 is CASSKSSAHKSQETQYF. In DNA, the CDR3 is TGTGCCAGCAGCAAATCGTCGGCCCATAAATCCCAAGAGACCCAGTACTTC.